These 21 T cell receptor beta chains were all obtained from the same sample, sequenced in a study of blood T cell repertoires in COVID-19. The assay was immunoSEQ multiplex PCR, and TCRdb's table has in-frame clones only and misses some. The sample gives about 430,000 clones, roughly 90% of which show up once; less than 0.95% is in the top ten. Sequencing was done on a sample of peripheral blood. The source is a young man with COVID-19, enrolled during active disease.

This CDR3 is CASSTSTGGRSYNEQFF. DNA for the CDR3: TGTGCCAGCAGCACCTCGACAGGGGGTCGGTCCTACAATGAGCAGTTCTTC. This chain connects TRBV7-9 to TRBJ2-1; 9 bases align to TRBD1. Per the germline V gene, CDR1 is SEHNR and CDR2 is FQNEAQ (reference sequence). The CDR3 loop spans 17 amino acids. Trimming at V came to 5 bases and at J to 1 base, leaving 9 bases not matched to a gene.

The genes are TRBV12-2 and TRBJ1-5; the D call in the table, TRBD1, was not verified against the DNA. TRBV12-2 is shown as a pseudogene. CDR3 length: 15 amino acids. The DNA of the CDR3 is TGTGCAAGTCGCTTCCCGGACAGAGTGAATCAGCCCCAGCATTTT. Its translation: CASRFPDRVNQPQHF.

The chain couples TRBV2 to TRBJ1-6; TRBD1 is a possible D gene (6 bases). V was shortened by 10 bases and J by 7 bases, with 14 bases between the two germline ends. The CDR3 contains 13 residues. The germline V gene encodes CDR1 SNHLY and CDR2 FYNNEI. CDR3 in DNA: TGTGCCACCGTTCGACAGGAGAATTCACCCCTCCACTTT. It codes for CATVRQENSPLHF.

A few counts support this clone. The chain combines TRBV2 with TRBJ2-1; tentative D call: TRBD1 (6 bases). The V gene lost 6 bases and the J gene lost 0 bases, with 9 bases spanning the gap. The germline V gene has CDR1 SNHLY and CDR2 FYNNEI. The length of the CDR3 is 14 residues. The CDR3 loop is CASRGQSSYNEQFF. Here the CDR3 DNA reads TGTGCCAGCAGAGGACAGAGCTCCTACAATGAGCAGTTCTTC. Using reference TRBV2 and TRBJ2-1 for the parts outside the CDR3, the full variable domain is EPEVTQTPSHQVTQMGQEVILRCVPISNHLYFYWYRQILGQKVEFLVSFYNNEISEKSEIFDDQFSVERPDGSNFTLKIRSTKLEDSAMYFCASRGQSSYNEQFFGPGTRLTVL.

The chain joins TRBV5-1 to TRBJ2-5, with 10 bases aligning to TRBD1. V trimming: 0 bases; J trimming: 1 base; junction bases outside the gene matches: 6. From germline, CDR1 is SGHRS and CDR2 YFSETQ. This CDR3 region has 17 residues. The CDR3 spells CASSLAARTGGQETQYF. CDR3 coding DNA: TGCGCCAGCAGCTTGGCCGCTCGGACAGGGGGCCAAGAGACCCAGTACTTC.

The rearrangement joins TRBV12-5 to TRBJ2-2, with TRBD2 matching over 7 bases. J was trimmed by 3 bases and V by 2 bases; bases with no gene match: 6. Germline V gene sequence: CDR1 LGHNT, CDR2 FRNRAP. The CDR3 totals 16 residues. The CDR3 region has the DNA TGTGCTAGTGGTTTGCCCCCGGGGGGTTACACCGGGGAGCTGTTTTTT. Protein sequence: CASGLPPGGYTGELFF.

A single count supports this clone. The CDR3 here is CASSGGGANEQFF. Here the CDR3 DNA reads TGTGCCAGTAGCGGCGGGGGGGCCAATGAGCAGTTCTTC. The rearrangement joins TRBV19 to TRBJ2-1; 9 nucleotides line up with TRBD2. Germline CDR1 and CDR2: LNHDA and SQIVND (reference sequence). V lost 6 bases and J lost 6; bases outside the gene matches: 3. The CDR3 spans 13 residues.

The CDR3 DNA is TGTGCCAGCAGCTATGATAGCGGGGGGGCCACAGATACGCAGTATTTT. This encodes CASSYDSGGATDTQYF. The chain is built from TRBV11-1 and TRBJ2-3; 11 bases fit TRBD2. Per germline, CDR1 SGHAT and CDR2 FQDESV (reference sequence). The CDR3 has 16 residues. Unmatched junction bases numbered 5, after V lost 4 bases and J lost 2 bases.

This clone was recorded only once. The chain uses TRBV5-4 and TRBJ2-2; TRBD2 agrees at 12 bases. The CDR3 runs to 15 residues. Germline-derived CDR1 and CDR2 are SGHNT and YYREEE (reference sequence). Trimming took 3 bases from V and 5 from J; bases not matched to a gene: 2. The CDR3 sequence: CASSSGTSGTGELFF. In DNA, the CDR3 is TGTGCCAGCAGCTCCGGGACTAGCGGGACCGGGGAGCTGTTTTTT.

The chain carries TRBV6-5 and TRBJ1-6; D possibly corresponds to TRBD1 (5 bases). The V end was cut by 4 bases, the J end by 7 bases, with 14 bases between. CDR1 MNHEY and CDR2 SVGAGI come from the germline V gene. This CDR3 has 15 amino acids. CDR3 region: CASSLQEPWNSPLHF. DNA of the CDR3: TGTGCCAGCAGTTTACAGGAGCCCTGGAATTCACCCCTCCACTTT.

This chain links TRBV6-5 with TRBJ1-1; D is possibly TRBD1 (6 bases). The CDR3 is 14 amino acids. The germline V gene encodes CDR1 MNHEY and CDR2 SVGAGI. Trimming pared 6 bases from V and 5 bases from J, leaving 16 bases between. CDR3 region: CASSLGQRGTEAFF. The CDR3 DNA is TGTGCCAGCAGCCTGGGCCAAAGGGGGACTGAAGCTTTCTTT.

The genes are TRBV6-5 and TRBJ2-7; TRBD1 is a possible D gene (5 bases). Trimming cost V 0 bases and J 4 bases, with 10 bases left between them. CDR1 MNHEY and CDR2 SVGAGI come from the germline V gene. The CDR3 sequence is 14 residues long. This chain's CDR3 is CASSYSTTGYEQYF. CDR3 coding DNA: TGTGCCAGCAGTTACTCTACTACAGGTTACGAGCAGTACTTC.

The chain has TRBV7-8 and TRBJ2-2; TRBD2 matches 10 bases. With 7 bases clipped from V and 2 bases from J, the junction kept 4 bases outside the gene matches. Per the germline V gene, CDR1 is SGHVS and CDR2 is FQNEAQ. The CDR3 spans 15 residues. The CDR3 loop reads CASNELAGNTGELFF. The CDR3 DNA reads as TGTGCCAGCAATGAACTAGCGGGAAACACCGGGGAGCTGTTTTTT.

The V and J genes are TRBV18 and TRBJ2-3; D unclear. The CDR3 is made up of 14 amino acids. Germline V gives CDR1 KGHSH, CDR2 LQKENI. Trimming cost V 3 bases and J 2 bases, with 9 bases left between them. CDR3 nucleotides: TGTGCCAGCTCACCTAACCAGGACACAGATACGCAGTATTTT. Protein: CASSPNQDTDTQYF.

With respect to this clone: The sample carries other DNA sequences with the same CDR3. The chain links TRBV10-3 to TRBJ2-5, with 7 bases identical to TRBD1. Germline V gene lookup returns CDR1 ENHRY and CDR2 SYGVKD. The CDR3 is 13 residues long. The ends lost 6 bases at V and 1 base at J; junction bases unmatched: 2. CDR3 loop: CAIRGQTQETQYF. The DNA of the CDR3 is TGTGCCATCAGGGGACAGACCCAAGAGACCCAGTACTTC.

The chain carries TRBV2 and TRBJ2-5; the match to TRBD1 covers 7 bases. Germline V gene data show CDR1 as SNHLY and CDR2 as FYNNEI. J lost 3 bases, V lost 9 bases, and 7 bases had no gene match. The CDR3 length is 13 residues. The CDR3 sequence is CARATGPKETQYF. In DNA form, the CDR3 reads TGTGCCAGGGCGACAGGGCCGAAAGAGACCCAGTACTTC.

The rearrangement links TRBV6-5 to TRBJ1-5; 7 positions match TRBD1. Unmatched junction bases numbered 4, after V lost 6 bases and J lost 5 bases. The CDR3 covers 13 residues. Germline CDR1 MNHEY, CDR2 SVGAGI. The CDR3 sequence is CASRTGTDQPQHF. CDR3 bases: TGTGCCAGCAGAACCGGGACAGATCAGCCCCAGCATTTT.

The chain couples TRBV6-5 to TRBJ1-1; no firm D call. The CDR3 has 14 residues. Deletions cut 7 bases from V and 1 base from J, with 13 bases between. CDR1 is MNHEY and CDR2 is SVGAGI in the germline V gene. The CDR3 loop reads CASNRNRANTEAFF. The CDR3, as DNA: TGTGCCAGCAACCGTAACAGAGCGAACACTGAAGCTTTCTTT.

This chain connects TRBV24-1 to TRBJ1-1; D is unclear. Germline V lookup: CDR1 KGHDR, CDR2 SFDVKD. The CDR3 runs to 10 residues. V was shortened by 3 bases and J by 11 bases, with 6 bases between the two germline ends. The chain's CDR3 is CATSDLRAFF. CDR3 nucleotides: TGTGCCACCAGTGATCTTCGGGCTTTCTTT.

The chain recombines TRBV6-5 with TRBJ2-7, with 8 bases fitting TRBD2. Germline assignment: CDR1 MNHEY and CDR2 SVGAGI. Trimming took 2 bases from V and 7 from J; bases not matched to a gene: 7. This CDR3 region has 14 residues. This CDR3 is CASSYGGGSLEQYF. The CDR3 bases are TGTGCCAGCAGTTACGGCGGGGGGTCCTTGGAGCAGTACTTC.

CDR3 coding DNA: TGCGCCAGCAGCCAAGCCTTGGCGACTTCCACCTACGAGCAGTACTTC. Its protein is CASSQALATSTYEQYF. The chain links TRBV4-1 to TRBJ2-7, with D hard to call. CDR1 and CDR2 (germline): MGHRA, YSYEKL. Trimming took off 1 base at V and 2 bases at J, with 15 bases between the two ends. This CDR3 is built from 16 residues.